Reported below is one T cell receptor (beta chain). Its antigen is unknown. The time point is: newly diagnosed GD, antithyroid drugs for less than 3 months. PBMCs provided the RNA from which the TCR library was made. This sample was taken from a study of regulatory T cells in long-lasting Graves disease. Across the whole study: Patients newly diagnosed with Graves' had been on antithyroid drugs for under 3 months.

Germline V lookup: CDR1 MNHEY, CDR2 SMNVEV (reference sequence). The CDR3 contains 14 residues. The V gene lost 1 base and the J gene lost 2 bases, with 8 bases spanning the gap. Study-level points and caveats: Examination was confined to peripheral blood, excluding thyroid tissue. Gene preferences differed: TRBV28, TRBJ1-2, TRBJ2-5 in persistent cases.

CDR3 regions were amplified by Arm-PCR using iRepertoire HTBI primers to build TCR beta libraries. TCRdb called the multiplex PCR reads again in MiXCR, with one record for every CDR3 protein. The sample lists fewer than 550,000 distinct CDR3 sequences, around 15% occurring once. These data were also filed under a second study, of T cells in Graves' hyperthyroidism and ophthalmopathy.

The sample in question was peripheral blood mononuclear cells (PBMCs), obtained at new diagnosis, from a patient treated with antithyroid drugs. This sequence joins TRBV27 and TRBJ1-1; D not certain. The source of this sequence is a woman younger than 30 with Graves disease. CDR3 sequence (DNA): TGTGCCAGCAGTTTATGGAAGGGAAACACTGAAGCTTTCTTT. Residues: CASSLWKGNTEAFF.